The present T cell receptor (beta chain) was sequenced within a study of T cell clusters in autoimmune cytopenias. Roughly 38,000 genome equivalents of blood DNA were amplified for TRB. One tube held mixed TRB-A and TRB-B primer pools for touch-down PCR. TCRdb reprocessed the multiplex PCR reads and stores each CDR3 protein as one record, lacking DNA. The table for this sample gives approximately 12,000 distinct CDR3 sequences. Germline V gives CDR1 SGHTA, CDR2 FQGNSA. The CDR3 has 16 residues. This sample also appeared in a second study, on T cell repertoires in aging, cancer and after chemotherapy.

The sequence came from a human donor in good health. Sequenced material: peripheral blood. The V gene is TRBV7-2, the J gene TRBJ1-5; lacking DNA, the TRBD1 call made by TCRdb goes unchecked. The CDR3 is CASSLEDRRSNQPQHF. Drawing the rest from reference TRBV7-2 and TRBJ1-5, the complete variable domain is GAGVSQSPSNKVTEKGKDVELRCDPISGHTALYWYRQSLGQGLEFLIYFQGNSAPDKSGLPSDRFSAERTGGSVSTLTIQRTQQEDSAVYLCASSLEDRRSNQPQHFGDGTRLSIL.